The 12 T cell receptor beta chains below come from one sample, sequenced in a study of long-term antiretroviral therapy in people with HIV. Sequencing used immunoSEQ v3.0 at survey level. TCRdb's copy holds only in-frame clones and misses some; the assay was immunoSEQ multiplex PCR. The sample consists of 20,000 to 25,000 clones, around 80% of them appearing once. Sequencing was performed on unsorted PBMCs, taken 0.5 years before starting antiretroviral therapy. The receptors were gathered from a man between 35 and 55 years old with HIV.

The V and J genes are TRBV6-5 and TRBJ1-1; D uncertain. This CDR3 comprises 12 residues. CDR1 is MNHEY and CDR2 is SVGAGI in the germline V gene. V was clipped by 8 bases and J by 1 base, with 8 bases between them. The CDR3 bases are TGTGCCAGCGGCTGGAAGAACACTGAAGCTTTCTTT. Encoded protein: CASGWKNTEAFF.

CDR3 sequence: CASSSPQGKTEAFF. CDR3 nucleotide sequence: TGTGCCAGCAGCTCTCCCCAGGGGAAAACTGAAGCTTTCTTT. This rearrangement joins TRBV7-9 to TRBJ1-1, with D tentatively TRBD1 (6 bases). The germline gives CDR1 SEHNR, CDR2 FQNEAQ (reference sequence). The CDR3 is made up of 14 amino acids. V lost 4 bases to trimming and J lost 5 bases, with 14 bases between them.

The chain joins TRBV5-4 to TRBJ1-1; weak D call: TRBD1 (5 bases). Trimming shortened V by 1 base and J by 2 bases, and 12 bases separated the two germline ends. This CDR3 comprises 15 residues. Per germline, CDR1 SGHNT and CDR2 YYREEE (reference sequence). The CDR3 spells CASSLTGGENTEAFF. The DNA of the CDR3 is TGTGCCAGCAGCTTGACAGGAGGGGAAAACACTGAAGCTTTCTTT.

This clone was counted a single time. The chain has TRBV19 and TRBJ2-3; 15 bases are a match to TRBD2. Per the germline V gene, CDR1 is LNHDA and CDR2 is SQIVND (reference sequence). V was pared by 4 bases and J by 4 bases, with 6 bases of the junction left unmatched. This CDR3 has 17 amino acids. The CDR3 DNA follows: TGTGCCAGTAGTAGGACTAGCGGGGGGGGGCTGGCAGATACGCAGTATTTT. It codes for CASSRTSGGGLADTQYF.

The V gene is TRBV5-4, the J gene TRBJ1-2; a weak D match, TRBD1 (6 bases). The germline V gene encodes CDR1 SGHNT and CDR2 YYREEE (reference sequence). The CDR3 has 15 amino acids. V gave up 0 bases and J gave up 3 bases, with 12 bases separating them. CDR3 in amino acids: CASSLAGHSDYGYTF. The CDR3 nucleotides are TGTGCCAGCAGCTTGGCGGGACATTCTGACTATGGCTACACCTTC.

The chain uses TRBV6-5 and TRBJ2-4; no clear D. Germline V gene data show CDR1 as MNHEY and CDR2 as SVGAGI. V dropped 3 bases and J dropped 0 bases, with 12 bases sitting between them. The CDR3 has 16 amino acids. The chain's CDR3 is CASSYSVRIAKNIQYF. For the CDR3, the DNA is TGTGCCAGCAGTTATTCTGTGAGGATAGCCAAAAACATTCAGTACTTC.

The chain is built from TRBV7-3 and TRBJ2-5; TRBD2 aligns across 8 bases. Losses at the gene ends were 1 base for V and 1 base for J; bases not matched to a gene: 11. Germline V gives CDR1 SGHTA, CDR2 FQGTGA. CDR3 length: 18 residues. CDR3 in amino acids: CASSLMARGGGRQETQYF. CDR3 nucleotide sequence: TGTGCCAGCAGCTTAATGGCCCGAGGCGGGGGGCGCCAAGAGACCCAGTACTTC.

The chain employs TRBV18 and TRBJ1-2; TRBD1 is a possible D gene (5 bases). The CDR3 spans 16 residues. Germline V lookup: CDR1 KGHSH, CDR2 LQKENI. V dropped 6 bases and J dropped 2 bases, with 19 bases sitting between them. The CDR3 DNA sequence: TGTGCCAGCTCGAACCGGACGGACTCAGGGAACTATGGCTACACCTTC. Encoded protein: CASSNRTDSGNYGYTF.

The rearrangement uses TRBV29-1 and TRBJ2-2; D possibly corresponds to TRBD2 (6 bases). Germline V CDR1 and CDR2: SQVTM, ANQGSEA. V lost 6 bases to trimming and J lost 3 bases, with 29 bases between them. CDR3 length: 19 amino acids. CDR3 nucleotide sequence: TGCAGCGTGAAGGAACCGGGCCCCCTCAGGGACTGGGACACCGGGGAGCTGTTTTTT. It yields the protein CSVKEPGPLRDWDTGELFF.

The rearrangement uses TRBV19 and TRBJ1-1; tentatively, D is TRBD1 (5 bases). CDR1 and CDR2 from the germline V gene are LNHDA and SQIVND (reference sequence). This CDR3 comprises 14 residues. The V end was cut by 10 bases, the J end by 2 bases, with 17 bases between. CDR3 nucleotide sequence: TGTGCCACCTCCAGGCAGGGAGGAAACACTGAAGCTTTCTTT. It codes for CATSRQGGNTEAFF. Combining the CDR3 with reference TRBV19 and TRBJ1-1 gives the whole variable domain DGGITQSPKYLFRKEGQNVTLSCEQNLNHDAMYWYRQDPGQGLRLIYYSQIVNDFQKGDIAEGYSVSREKKESFPLTVTSAQKNPTAFYLCATSRQGGNTEAFFGQGTRLTVV.

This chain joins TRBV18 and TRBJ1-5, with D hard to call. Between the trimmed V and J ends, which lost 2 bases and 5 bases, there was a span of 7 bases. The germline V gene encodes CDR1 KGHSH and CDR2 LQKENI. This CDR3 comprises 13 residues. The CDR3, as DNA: TGTGCCAGCTCACCAGAGAATGATCAGCCCCAGCATTTT. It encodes CASSPENDQPQHF.

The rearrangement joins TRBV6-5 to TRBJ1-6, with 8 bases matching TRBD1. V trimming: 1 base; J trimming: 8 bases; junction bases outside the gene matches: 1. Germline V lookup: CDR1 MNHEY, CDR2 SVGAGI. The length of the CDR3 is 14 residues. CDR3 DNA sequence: TGTGCCAGCAGTTACTGGGGACAGGATTCACCCCTCCACTTT. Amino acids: CASSYWGQDSPLHF.